A selection of T cell receptor beta chains follows, all from one sample in a study of chemoradiotherapy in HPV16-positive cancers. Measured with immunoSEQ multiplex PCR; TCRdb has only the in-frame clones, and not every one. The sample lists 30,000 to 40,000 clones; 92% were seen once. The sample was blood, taken from a patient who underwent chemoradiotherapy. These receptors all come from a human donor with HPV-associated anogenital cancer. Each CDR3 is given with its conserved first and last residue. The D gene is left open where the match is weak. Clone size is stated in some rows and not others, as once, few, many or a class when expanded.

size,J,D,V,DNA,CDR3
few,TRBJ2-7,TRBD1,TRBV10-1,TGCGCCAGCAGTGGGGACAGGGGGCGGGCGAAGCAGTACTTC,CASSGDRGRAKQYF
.,TRBJ2-7,.,TRBV2,TGTGCCAGCGTTCAGGAGTTGAGCTCCTACGAGCAGTACTTC,CASVQELSSYEQYF
.,TRBJ2-3,.,TRBV29-1,TGCAGCGTTGGAGGGCTTAGCACAGATACGCAGTATTTT,CSVGGLSTDTQYF
.,TRBJ1-2,TRBD1,TRBV7-2,TGTGCCAGCAGCATTCAACAGGGGTATGGCTACACCTTC,CASSIQQGYGYTF
.,TRBJ2-7,TRBD1,TRBV4-2,TGTGCCAGCAGCCTAGGGACAGGGGGCGGGTACGAGCAGTACTTC,CASSLGTGGGYEQYF
.,TRBJ1-6,.,TRBV11-3,TGTGCCAGCAGCTATCTATCAGGGGCCCCTAATTCACCCCTCCACTTT,CASSYLSGAPNSPLHF
.,TRBJ2-3,.,TRBV4-2,TGTGCCAGCAGCCAAGTCCTTTCGTTTCGCGCGGGACGGGGTACGCAGTATTTT,CASSQVLSFRAGRGTQYF
.,TRBJ2-1,TRBD2,TRBV19,TGTGCCAGTAGTGGACTAGCGGGGGGGCCTTGGAATGAGCAGTTCTTC,CASSGLAGGPWNEQFF
once,TRBJ2-7,.,TRBV15,TGTGCCACCAGGGGCGAAGCATACGAGCAGTACTTC,CATRGEAYEQYF
.,TRBJ1-2,.,TRBV5-1,TGCGCCAGCAGCTTGGCCCGGCAGGGGCATAACTATGGCTACACCTTC,CASSLARQGHNYGYTF
.,TRBJ2-5,.,TRBV29-1,TGCAGCGCCGGCCGGCAAGAGACCCAGTACTTC,CSAGRQETQYF
.,TRBJ1-4,TRBD1,TRBV6-5,TGTGCCAGCAGAAAGGGACAGGTGGGGGAAAAACTGTTTTTT,CASRKGQVGEKLFF
.,TRBJ1-5,.,TRBV30,TGTGCCTGGAGTGAAGGGTTCGGACAGCCCCAGCATTTT,CAWSEGFGQPQHF
.,TRBJ2-2,TRBD2,TRBV4-1,TGCGCCAGCAGCCAAGTGATAGCGGGGGGGAACACCGGGGAGCTGTTTTTT,CASSQVIAGGNTGELFF
.,TRBJ1-2,.,TRBV6-6,TGTGCCGCCGACCGGGCCCCCGTTGAAGGGACTTTGGGCTACACCTTC,CAADRAPVEGTLGYTF
.,TRBJ2-3,TRBD2,TRBV4-2,TGTGCCAGCAGCCAACTTAGCGGGGGGGCCTCAGATACGCAGTATTTT,CASSQLSGGASDTQYF
once,TRBJ1-1,.,TRBV5-1,TGCGCCAGCCGCGAGCCGGTGAGGGGCACTGAAGCTTTCTTT,CASREPVRGTEAFF
.,TRBJ1-6,.,TRBV25-1,TGTGCCAGCAAAAGGGGCCAAGAATCACCCCTCCACTTT,CASKRGQESPLHF
.,TRBJ2-3,TRBD1,TRBV7-3,TGTGCCAGCAGCCTACGGACAGGGACGACAGATACGCAGTATTTT,CASSLRTGTTDTQYF
.,TRBJ2-2,.,TRBV5-8,TGTGCCAGCAGCCGAGGACTGCTGAACACCGGGGAGCTGTTTTTT,CASSRGLLNTGELFF
.,TRBJ1-5,.,TRBV6-6,TGTGCCAGCAGTTACGGCGGGGGCAATCAGCCCCAGCATTTT,CASSYGGGNQPQHF